The 18 T cell receptor beta chains reported below all come from one sample, sequenced in a study of CD8+CD57+ T cells in acquired aplastic anemia. It was genomic DNA that served as the template for profiling TCR beta VDJ and CDR3. TCRdb fed the reads into MiXCR, producing one record per CDR3 protein. The repertoire holds over 35,000 distinct CDR3 sequences, with approximately 71% as singletons. The sequenced sample consisted of sorted CD4+, CD8+, or CD8+CD57+ T cells (not recorded which) from PBMCs. These receptors originate from a human donor in good health, serving as a control.

The chain has TRBV2 and TRBJ1-2; maybe TRBD1 (5 bases). CDR3 size: 13 residues. Trimming took off 6 bases at V and 8 bases at J, with 16 bases between the two ends. From germline, CDR1 is SNHLY and CDR2 FYNNEI. CDR3 bases: TGTGCCAGCAGGACAGTTCTAAGCGGGGGCTACACCTTC. Its protein is CASRTVLSGGYTF. The variable domain in full, completed from reference TRBV2 and TRBJ1-2, reads EPEVTQTPSHQVTQMGQEVILRCVPISNHLYFYWYRQILGQKVEFLVSFYNNEISEKSEIFDDQFSVERPDGSNFTLKIRSTKLEDSAMYFCASRTVLSGGYTFGSGTRLTVV.

This chain connects TRBV5-1 to TRBJ1-6; D gene ambiguous. Trimming took off 0 bases at V and 8 bases at J, with 6 bases between the two ends. The germline V gene encodes CDR1 SGHRS and CDR2 YFSETQ. The CDR3 runs to 13 residues. This CDR3 reads CASSLDGDSPLHF. The CDR3 nucleotides read TGCGCCAGCAGCTTGGATGGAGATTCACCCCTCCACTTT.

This chain joins TRBV4-2 and TRBJ2-7; perhaps TRBD1 as D (5 bases). Germline V gene lookup returns CDR1 LGHNA and CDR2 YNFKEQ. The CDR3 consists of 14 residues. V lost 0 bases, J lost 3 bases, and 9 bases lay in between. CDR3 bases: TGTGCCAGCAGCCAAGATCTTACAGGCTACGAGCAGTACTTC. Amino acids: CASSQDLTGYEQYF.

The V gene is TRBV7-9, the J gene TRBJ1-4; 9 bases agree with TRBD1. With 9 bases clipped from V and 7 bases from J, the junction kept 9 bases outside the gene matches. CDR3 length: 14 residues. Germline CDR1 and CDR2: SEHNR and FQNEAQ (reference sequence). For the CDR3, the DNA is TGTGCCAGTTACCCCGGGACAGGGAGTGAAAAACTGTTTTTT. Its translation is CASYPGTGSEKLFF.

The chain employs TRBV24-1 and TRBJ2-7; maybe TRBD2 (7 bases). V gave up 5 bases and J gave up 4 bases, with 17 bases separating them. Per the germline V gene, CDR1 is KGHDR and CDR2 is SFDVKD. This CDR3 is built from 15 residues. The chain's CDR3 is CATSGTLGGRYEQYF. As DNA, the CDR3 is TGTGCCACCAGTGGGACCTTGGGGGGGCGGTACGAGCAGTACTTC.

The chain employs TRBV15 and TRBJ2-7; a possible D gene is TRBD2 (5 bases). Trimming removed 4 bases at V and 5 bases at J, with 12 bases between. This CDR3 region has 13 residues. Germline-derived CDR1 and CDR2 are LNHNV and YYDKDF (reference sequence). The CDR3 sequence is CATSIRGAHEQYF. In DNA, the CDR3 is TGTGCCACCAGCATTCGGGGAGCACACGAGCAGTACTTC.

This rearrangement joins TRBV2 to TRBJ1-4; no definite D call. The length of the CDR3 is 15 residues. Looked up from germline, CDR1 is SNHLY and CDR2 is FYNNEI. Trimming shortened V by 7 bases and J by 0 bases, and 12 bases separated the two germline ends. CDR3 amino acids: CASKFRSATNEKLFF. CDR3 in DNA: TGTGCCAGCAAGTTCCGGAGTGCAACTAATGAAAAACTGTTTTTT.

This clonotype has just one count. The J gene is TRBJ2-3, the V gene TRBV20-1; D call uncertain. Trimming took 6 bases from V and 3 from J, leaving 13 bases between them. This CDR3 contains 13 residues. CDR1 and CDR2 (germline): DFQATT, SNEGSKA (reference sequence). The CDR3 DNA is TGCAGTGCGGATCCATCGGAGACAGATACGCAGTATTTT. It encodes CSADPSETDTQYF.

The CDR3 sequence is CATSRERVGGGYTF. The CDR3, as DNA: TGTGCCACCAGCAGAGAAAGGGTCGGGGGTGGCTACACCTTC. The chain has TRBV15 and TRBJ1-2; tentatively, D is TRBD1 (5 bases). Trimming shortened V by 0 bases and J by 7 bases, and 12 bases separated the two germline ends. This CDR3 is 14 amino acids long. The germline V gene encodes CDR1 LNHNV and CDR2 YYDKDF (reference sequence).

This clonotype is a singleton in its sample. The chain couples TRBV9 to TRBJ1-6; D unclear. This CDR3 region has 16 residues. The V end was cut by 1 base, the J end by 9 bases, with 17 bases between. CDR1 and CDR2 from the germline V gene are SGDLS and YYNGEE. For the CDR3, the DNA is TGTGCCAGCAGCGTAAGTGTGATGGGGAAAGGTTCACCCCTCCACTTT. Protein: CASSVSVMGKGSPLHF.

The chain employs TRBV20-1 and TRBJ2-7; D perhaps matches TRBD2 (7 bases). The germline V gene has CDR1 DFQATT and CDR2 SNEGSKA (reference sequence). CDR3 length equals 15 residues. V lost 4 bases, J lost 1 base, and 17 bases lay in between. The CDR3, as DNA: TGCAGTGCTACGGGAGGTGCAGGGACATCCTACGAGCAGTACTTC. This sequence encodes CSATGGAGTSYEQYF.

This clonotype has a count of ten or more. This chain links TRBV9 with TRBJ1-5; no clear D gene. Trimming removed 0 bases at V and 5 bases at J, with 12 bases between. The CDR3 consists of 15 residues. Per germline, CDR1 SGDLS and CDR2 YYNGEE. The chain's CDR3 is CASSVGGGGDQPQHF. CDR3 DNA sequence: TGTGCCAGCAGCGTAGGAGGTGGAGGCGATCAGCCCCAGCATTTT.

This clonotype was seen repeatedly, ten times or more. The chain uses TRBV28 and TRBJ1-6; D is ambiguous. V was shortened by 7 bases and J by 9 bases, with 16 bases between the two germline ends. The CDR3 runs to 14 residues. Germline V gene data show CDR1 as MDHEN and CDR2 as SYDVKM. The CDR3 loop reads CASTIPGRASPLHF. The CDR3 nucleotides are TGTGCCAGCACCATACCTGGTCGGGCTTCACCCCTCCACTTT.

V usage is TRBV10-3 and J usage is TRBJ1-5; the D gene is possibly TRBD1 (5 bases). This CDR3 has 13 amino acids. V was shortened by 3 bases and J by 6 bases, with 9 bases between the two germline ends. The germline V gene encodes CDR1 ENHRY and CDR2 SYGVKD. The CDR3 nucleotides read TGTGCCATCAGTGATGCAGGGTCTCAGCCCCAGCATTTT. It encodes CAISDAGSQPQHF.

This clonotype has just a few counts. This may come from a read error, since a much larger clone is one base off. The chain recombines TRBV27 with TRBJ1-6; D not resolved. CDR3 length equals 12 residues. Germline CDR1 and CDR2: MNHEY and SMNVEV (reference sequence). CDR3 sequence (DNA): TGTGCCGGCAGTGGCTATAATTCACCCCTCCACTTT. Protein: CAGSGYNSPLHF.

The chain carries TRBV7-3 and TRBJ2-7; a possible D gene is TRBD2 (5 bases). CDR1 is SGHTA and CDR2 is FQGTGA in the germline V gene. The CDR3 is 13 amino acids. The germline V and J ends were trimmed by 2 bases and 7 bases, with 12 bases remaining between them. The CDR3 DNA reads as TGTGCCAGCAGCTTAGGGCACCGCGGGGAGCAGTACTTC. This translates into CASSLGHRGEQYF.

This clonotype was counted ten times or more. This chain uses TRBV12-3 or TRBV12-4 with TRBJ1-2; weak D call: TRBD1 (5 bases). V dropped 5 bases and J dropped 0 bases, with 16 bases sitting between them. The CDR3 loop spans 16 amino acids. As DNA, the CDR3 is TGTGCCAGCAGTCGCCCCGGGGACGCCGCTAACTATGGCTACACCTTC. This translates into CASSRPGDAANYGYTF.

In its sample, this clonotype was seen a few times. The chain is built from TRBV10-3 and TRBJ2-1; possible D gene TRBD1, 6 bases. V shed 9 bases and J shed 9 bases, with 18 bases lying between them. Germline CDR1 and CDR2: ENHRY and SYGVKD. CDR3 length: 13 amino acids. CDR3 sequence reads: CAIPGQSSGEQFF. In nucleotides, the CDR3 is TGTGCCATACCGGGACAAAGCTCGGGTGAGCAGTTCTTC.